Listed below are T cell receptor beta chains from one sample, sequenced in a study of T cell clonotyping in hematopoietic cell transplantation. This table comes from immunoSEQ multiplex PCR, and its TCRdb copy is limited to in-frame clones, with some not included. Of fewer than 8,000 clones listed, under 98% were seen once; the top ten hold roughly a sixth. Material: peripheral blood mononuclear cells, obtained before stem cell transplant. The receptor set was obtained from a man aged 65 to 79 with acute myeloid leukemia. Some clones in this sample may be carry-over from other donors' samples. Each CDR3 is given with its conserved first and last residue. A D gene is named only where the DNA matches it firmly. Clone size, where shown, is once, few, many, or a class for clones that have expanded.

d_gene,v_gene,j_gene,abundance,CDR3aa,CDR3nt
TRBD2,TRBV7-2,TRBJ2-1,-,CASSRRDGEGYEQFF,TGTGCCAGCAGCCGTAGAGATGGGGAGGGGTATGAGCAGTTCTTC
TRBD1,TRBV6-1,TRBJ1-5,-,CASSGDWDREGRQPQHF,TGTGCCAGCAGTGGAGACTGGGACAGGGAAGGCCGTCAGCCCCAGCATTTT
-,TRBV25-1,TRBJ2-7,-,CASSESYEQYF,TGTGCCAGCAGTGAATCCTACGAGCAGTACTTC
-,TRBV6-1,TRBJ1-6,-,CASSGDNSPLHF,TGTGCCAGCAGTGGGGATAATTCACCCCTCCACTTT
TRBD1,TRBV6-1,TRBJ1-2,-,CASSPLRDRYGYTF,TGTGCCAGCAGCCCTCTCCGGGACAGATATGGCTACACCTTC
-,TRBV13,TRBJ2-3,-,CASSSRLNPDTQYF,TGTGCCAGCAGCTCCCGACTAAACCCGGATACGCAGTATTTT
-,TRBV10-3,TRBJ2-7,few,CAIRSTSGDSYEQYF,TGTGCCATCAGGTCGACGTCTGGGGACTCCTACGAGCAGTACTTC
-,TRBV6-1,TRBJ2-5,-,CASRTAFRETQYF,TGTGCCAGCAGGACCGCGTTTAGGGAGACCCAGTACTTC
-,TRBV19,TRBJ1-1,once,CASSVIIWGTEAFF,TGTGCCAGTAGCGTCATTATATGGGGCACTGAAGCTTTCTTT
TRBD1,TRBV11-2,TRBJ2-1,once,CASSSRQGSNEQFF,TGTGCCAGCAGCTCCCGACAGGGTAGTAATGAGCAGTTCTTC
TRBD1,TRBV6-5,TRBJ2-7,-,CASLRQQGAREQYF,TGTGCCAGCCTCCGTCAACAGGGGGCAAGGGAGCAGTACTTC
-,TRBV11-2,TRBJ2-7,once,CASSLENQAYEQYF,TGTGCCAGCAGCTTAGAGAATCAGGCCTACGAGCAGTACTTC
-,TRBV5-6,TRBJ1-1,-,CASSLVYGLNEAFF,TGTGCCAGCAGCTTGGTTTACGGACTGAATGAAGCTTTCTTT
TRBD2,TRBV9,TRBJ2-1,-,CASSISGEYNEQFF,TGTGCCAGCAGCATTAGCGGGGAATACAATGAGCAGTTCTTC
-,TRBV30,TRBJ2-1,-,CAWSVRGNEQFF,TGTGCCTGGAGTGTACGGGGGAATGAGCAGTTCTTC
-,TRBV19,TRBJ2-5,-,CASSIGGPETQYF,TGTGCCAGTAGTATCGGCGGGCCTGAGACCCAGTACTTC
-,TRBV29-1,TRBJ2-2,-,CSVGVWLGSDTGELFF,TGCAGCGTTGGGGTATGGCTAGGGTCGGACACCGGGGAGCTGTTTTTT
-,TRBV6-1,TRBJ1-1,-,CASSTRGETTEAFF,TGTGCCAGCAGTACCCGGGGGGAGACCACTGAAGCTTTCTTT
TRBD1,TRBV5-6,TRBJ2-7,-,CASSPGQGYYEQYF,TGTGCCAGCAGTCCGGGACAGGGCTACTACGAGCAGTACTTC
-,TRBV7-2,TRBJ1-5,-,CASSLEGEQPQHF,TGTGCCAGCAGCTTAGAGGGAGAGCAGCCCCAGCATTTT